A selection of T cell receptor beta chains follows, all from one sample in a study of T cells after posttransplantation cyclophosphamide. Sequencing was performed with immunoSEQ multiplex PCR; in TCRdb, only in-frame clones are kept and a portion is missing. There are approximately 8,400 clones in the sample, none observed a single time. The sample consisted of PBMCs, taken approximately 96 days after allogeneic stem cell transplant with posttransplant cyclophosphamide. The receptors originated from a female patient in her 60s who received an allogeneic stem cell transplant from an unrelated donor, was CMV-positive, and had acute GVHD only. Some T cells may trace back to the graft donor. The CDR3 runs from the conserved cysteine through the conserved F or W. A D gene is named only where the DNA matches it firmly. Some rows have no size entry. The others give once, few or many, or a class for an expanded clone.

abundance	j_gene	v_gene	d_gene	CDR3aa	CDR3nt
many	TRBJ1-3	TRBV2	TRBD1	CASSRTGTGGNTIYF	TGTGCCAGCAGTCGAACCGGGACAGGGGGAAACACCATATATTTT
many	TRBJ1-5	TRBV6-5	.	CASRPPDRPRQPQHF	TGTGCCAGCAGACCCCCCGACAGGCCCCGTCAGCCCCAGCATTTT
many	TRBJ1-6	TRBV5-4	TRBD1	CASPGGTSSLHF	TGTGCCAGCCCAGGGGGAACCTCCTCCCTCCACTTT
.	TRBJ1-5	TRBV11-2	.	CASSLTSGNQPQHF	TGTGCCAGCAGCTTAACCAGTGGCAATCAGCCCCAGCATTTT
many	TRBJ2-1	TRBV2	.	CASTPTVQHHNEQFF	TGTGCCAGCACCCCCACGGTACAGCACCACAATGAGCAGTTCTTC
many	TRBJ2-1	TRBV6-6	TRBD1	CASSYFGTGVTNEQFF	TGTGCCAGCAGTTACTTTGGGACAGGGGTTACAAATGAGCAGTTCTTC
many	TRBJ2-3	TRBV5-1	TRBD2	CASSLGLLAGADSTDTQYF	TGCGCCAGCAGCTTGGGGCTACTAGCGGGGGCCGATAGCACAGATACGCAGTATTTT
medium-sized	TRBJ2-1	TRBV6-1	TRBD2	CASSELVWASGRYNEQFF	TGTGCCAGCAGTGAATTAGTTTGGGCTAGCGGGAGGTACAATGAGCAGTTCTTC
few	TRBJ2-5	TRBV27	.	CATRIRGAQYQETQYF	TGTGCCACCCGCATTAGAGGGGCCCAGTACCAAGAGACCCAGTACTTC
many	TRBJ2-1	TRBV6-2/TRBV6-3	.	CASRNGGRGSHNEQFF	TGTGCCAGCAGAAATGGGGGGCGGGGGAGCCACAATGAGCAGTTCTTC
many	TRBJ1-1	TRBV12-3/TRBV12-4	.	CASRSIFTPPFQAFF	TGTGCCAGCAGGTCAATATTTACCCCTCCGTTCCAGGCTTTCTTT
many	TRBJ1-2	TRBV11-2	TRBD1	CASSPGQGSVYGYTF	TGTGCCAGCAGCCCGGGACAGGGAAGTGTCTATGGCTACACCTTC
many	TRBJ1-1	TRBV7-6	.	CASSPSALRRRQRRGTEAFF	TGTGCCAGCAGCCCATCGGCCCTCCGACGTAGGCAGAGAAGGGGCACTGAAGCTTTCTTT
many	TRBJ1-2	TRBV6-5	.	CASSYSRYGGGYTF	TGTGCCAGCAGTTACTCCCGATACGGGGGTGGCTACACCTTC
many	TRBJ2-2	TRBV19	TRBD1	CASSRDRGGTGELFF	TGTGCCAGTAGCCGGGACAGGGGGGGAACCGGGGAGCTGTTTTTT
many	TRBJ1-5	TRBV10-3	TRBD1	CAIRGDSYNQPQHF	TGTGCCATCAGAGGGGACAGTTACAATCAGCCCCAGCATTTT
medium-sized	TRBJ2-1	TRBV10-3	.	CAILGSAEQFF	TGTGCCATCTTAGGGTCGGCTGAGCAGTTCTTC
.	TRBJ2-5	TRBV12-3/TRBV12-4	TRBD1	CASSPAGTGYETQYF	TGTGCCAGCAGCCCCGCCGGGACAGGGTACGAGACCCAGTACTTC
many	TRBJ1-1	TRBV7-9	TRBD1	CASSLQGALNTEAFF	TGTGCCAGCAGCTTACAGGGGGCGTTGAACACTGAAGCTTTCTTT
many	TRBJ1-1	TRBV28	.	CASSFTTAANAEAFF	TGTGCCAGCAGTTTTACAACAGCGGCGAACGCTGAAGCTTTCTTT
many	TRBJ1-2	TRBV5-8	.	CASSPLQNYGYTF	TGTGCCAGCAGCCCGCTACAGAACTATGGCTACACCTTC
many	TRBJ2-1	TRBV5-1	TRBD1	CASSLEGTGVYNEQFF	TGCGCCAGCAGCTTGGAGGGGACAGGGGTCTACAATGAGCAGTTCTTC
many	TRBJ2-7	TRBV12-3/TRBV12-4	TRBD2	CASSSRGLGLAGEQYF	TGTGCCAGCAGTTCCCGAGGGCTGGGACTAGCCGGCGAGCAGTACTTC
many	TRBJ1-5	TRBV2	TRBD1	CASKGTGGSNQPQHF	TGTGCCAGCAAAGGGACAGGGGGGAGCAATCAGCCCCAGCATTTT
.	TRBJ2-5	TRBV6-2/TRBV6-3	TRBD2	CASTYLRGLAGQETQYF	TGTGCCAGCACCTACCTCCGGGGACTAGCGGGGCAAGAGACCCAGTACTTC
many	TRBJ2-5	TRBV7-6	.	CASSFFSWAGTQGTQYF	TGTGCCAGCAGCTTTTTTTCCTGGGCAGGGACTCAAGGGACCCAGTACTTC
medium-sized	TRBJ1-5	TRBV10-3	.	CATSPSNQPQHF	TGTGCCACCAGCCCGAGCAATCAGCCCCAGCATTTT
many	TRBJ1-1	TRBV28	.	CASRNWQVNTEAFF	TGTGCCAGCAGAAACTGGCAGGTGAACACTGAAGCTTTCTTT
many	TRBJ2-3	TRBV5-1	.	CASSPQKPTDTQYF	TGCGCCAGCAGCCCCCAGAAACCCACAGATACGCAGTATTTT
many	TRBJ2-2	TRBV4-2	TRBD2	CASSQETSGRARELFF	TGTGCCAGCAGCCAAGAGACTAGCGGGAGGGCCAGGGAGCTGTTTTTT
few	TRBJ2-5	TRBV25-1	.	CASSEAGYETQYF	TGTGCCAGCAGTGAAGCAGGTTATGAGACCCAGTACTTC
many	TRBJ2-1	TRBV30	.	CAWRRGYEQFF	TGTGCCTGGAGAAGGGGGTATGAGCAGTTCTTC